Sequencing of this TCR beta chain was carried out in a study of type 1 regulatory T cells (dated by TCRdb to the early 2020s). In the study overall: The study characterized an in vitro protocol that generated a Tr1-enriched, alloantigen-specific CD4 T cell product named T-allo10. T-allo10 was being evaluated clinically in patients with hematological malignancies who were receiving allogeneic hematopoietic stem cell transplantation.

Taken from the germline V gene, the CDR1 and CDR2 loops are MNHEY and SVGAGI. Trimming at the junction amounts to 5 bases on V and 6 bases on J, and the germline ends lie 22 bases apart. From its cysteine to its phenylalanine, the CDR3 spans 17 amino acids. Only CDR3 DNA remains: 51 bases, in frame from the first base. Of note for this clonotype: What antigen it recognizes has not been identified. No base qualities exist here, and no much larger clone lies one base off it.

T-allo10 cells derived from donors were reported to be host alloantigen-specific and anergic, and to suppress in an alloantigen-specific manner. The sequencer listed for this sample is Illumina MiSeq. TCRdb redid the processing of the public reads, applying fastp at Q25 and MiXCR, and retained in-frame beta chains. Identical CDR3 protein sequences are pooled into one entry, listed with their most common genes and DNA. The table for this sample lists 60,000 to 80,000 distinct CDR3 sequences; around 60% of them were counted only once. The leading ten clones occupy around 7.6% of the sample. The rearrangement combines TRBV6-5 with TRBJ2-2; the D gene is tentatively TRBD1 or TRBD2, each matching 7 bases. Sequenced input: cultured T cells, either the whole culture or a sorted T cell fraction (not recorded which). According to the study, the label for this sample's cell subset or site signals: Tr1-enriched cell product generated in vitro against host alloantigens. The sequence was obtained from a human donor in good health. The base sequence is TGTGCCAGCAGTGAAGCGCGAGGGCAGGGGGGGGCCGGGGAGCTGTTTTTT. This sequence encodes CASSEARGQGGAGELFF.